The 11 T cell receptor beta chains listed next were all sequenced from one sample in a study of OX40 agonist ivuxolimab in advanced cancers. The table came from immunoSEQ multiplex PCR; TCRdb's copy has only in-frame clones and leaves some out. The sample lists about 70,000 clones, around nine tenths occurring once. The sequencing here drew on CD4+ or CD8+ T cells sorted from blood, taken in a trial of the OX40 agonist ivuxolimab. These TCRs come from an adult with an advanced solid tumor such as melanoma, head and neck, liver or kidney cancer.

The table lists this clone with a count of one. The chain has TRBV5-1 and TRBJ2-1; D unresolved. V lost 3 bases, J lost 4 bases, and 14 bases lay in between. The CDR3 is made up of 15 amino acids. From germline, CDR1 is SGHRS and CDR2 YFSETQ. CDR3 region: CASSYEIQAYNEQFF. The CDR3 DNA reads TGCGCCAGCAGCTACGAAATCCAGGCTTACAATGAGCAGTTCTTC.

V is TRBV29-1 and J is TRBJ2-3; D unclear. Trimming removed 7 bases at V and 3 bases at J, with 14 bases between. This CDR3 region has 13 residues. Germline values: CDR1 SQVTM, CDR2 ANQGSEA. The DNA of the CDR3 is TGCAGCGCCGCAGCTTCACGAACAGATACGCAGTATTTT. Translation gives CSAAASRTDTQYF.

This chain connects TRBV19 to TRBJ1-1, with D possibly matching TRBD1 (5 bases). V dropped 4 bases and J dropped 2 bases, with 8 bases sitting between them. Germline V gene sequence: CDR1 LNHDA, CDR2 SQIVND (reference sequence). CDR3 length: 13 amino acids. In DNA, the CDR3 is TGTGCCAGTAGTAGGGGACCTAACACTGAAGCTTTCTTT. Protein sequence: CASSRGPNTEAFF.

This clone was counted only a few times. The V and J genes are TRBV2 and TRBJ2-1, with 8 bases matching TRBD1. V was clipped by 0 bases and J by 3 bases; unmatched bases: 4. The CDR3 consists of 16 residues. Looked up from germline, CDR1 is SNHLY and CDR2 is FYNNEI. The CDR3 loop reads CASSEASGGFYNEQFF. For the CDR3, the DNA is TGTGCCAGCAGTGAAGCATCAGGGGGCTTCTACAATGAGCAGTTCTTC.

This clone has just one count. The V call is TRBV9, the J call TRBJ2-7; perhaps TRBD2 as D (5 bases). Germline V lookup: CDR1 SGDLS, CDR2 YYNGEE. V was pared by 0 bases and J by 5 bases, with 12 bases between. The length of the CDR3 is 14 residues. The CDR3 DNA follows: TGTGCCAGCAGCGTAGCTGGGAGCAGCCACGAGCAGTACTTC. Its translation: CASSVAGSSHEQYF. The full variable domain, its missing parts supplied by reference TRBV9 and TRBJ2-7, is DSGVTQTPKHLITATGQRVTLRCSPRSGDLSVYWYQQSLDQGLQFLIQYYNGEERAKGNILERFSAQQFPDLHSELNLSSLELGDSALYFCASSVAGSSHEQYFGPGTRLTVT.

V and J are TRBV7-8 and TRBJ2-1, with D maybe TRBD2 (7 bases). CDR1 is SGHVS, CDR2 FQNEAQ, per germline. V was shortened by 4 bases and J by 6 bases, with 19 bases between the two germline ends. The CDR3 is 16 amino acids. For the CDR3, the DNA is TGTGCCAGCAGCTGGGGTGTGGGGGGGCTTCGCAATGAGCAGTTCTTC. This gives the protein CASSWGVGGLRNEQFF.

The chain links TRBV5-6 to TRBJ2-2, with 10 bases that match TRBD1. J lost 6 bases, V lost 2 bases, and 1 base had no gene match. The V gene's germline CDR1 is SGHDT and CDR2 YYEEEE. This CDR3 has 14 amino acids. The CDR3 region is CASSFGQGAGELFF. The CDR3 bases are TGTGCCAGCAGCTTTGGACAGGGGGCCGGGGAGCTGTTTTTT.

The gene calls are TRBV6-5 and TRBJ2-7, with D uncertain. V lost 0 bases and J lost 5, with 8 bases in between. The CDR3 extends over 13 amino acids. CDR1 and CDR2 from the germline V gene are MNHEY and SVGAGI. The CDR3 protein is CASSYSEGHEQYF. As DNA, the CDR3 is TGTGCCAGCAGTTACTCAGAAGGGCACGAGCAGTACTTC.

The gene calls are TRBV4-2 and TRBJ1-2; maybe TRBD1 (5 bases). This CDR3 comprises 15 residues. V dropped 0 bases and J dropped 4 bases, with 12 bases sitting between them. Germline lookup yields CDR1 LGHNA and CDR2 YNFKEQ. For the CDR3, the DNA is TGTGCCAGCAGCCAAGATATGGACCAGGGCTATGGCTACACCTTC. Translation gives CASSQDMDQGYGYTF.

The J gene is TRBJ2-1, the V gene TRBV7-8, with 8 bases matching TRBD2. The CDR3 extends over 14 amino acids. Trimming removed 1 base from V and 5 bases from J; junction bases left unmatched: 1. The germline gives CDR1 SGHVS, CDR2 FQNEAQ. CDR3 in amino acids: CASSLVGLDNEQFF. The CDR3 DNA is TGTGCCAGCAGCTTAGTGGGACTAGACAATGAGCAGTTCTTC.

The genes are TRBV6-5 and TRBJ1-1, with D unclear. V was cut by 0 bases and J by 1 base, with 6 bases left in between. The CDR3 spans 14 residues. CDR1 and CDR2 (germline): MNHEY, SVGAGI. The CDR3 sequence: CASSYSPGNTEAFF. For the CDR3, the DNA is TGTGCCAGCAGTTACTCGCCGGGGAACACTGAAGCTTTCTTT.